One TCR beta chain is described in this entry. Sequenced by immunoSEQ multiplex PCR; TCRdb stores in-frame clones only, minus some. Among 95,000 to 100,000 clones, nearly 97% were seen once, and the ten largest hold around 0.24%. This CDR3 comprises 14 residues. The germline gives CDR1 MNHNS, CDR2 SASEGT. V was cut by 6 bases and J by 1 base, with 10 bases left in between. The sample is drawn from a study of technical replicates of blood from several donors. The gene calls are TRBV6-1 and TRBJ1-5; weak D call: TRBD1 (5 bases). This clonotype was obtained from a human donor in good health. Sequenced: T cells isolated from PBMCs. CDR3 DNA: TGTGCCAGCAGCCTCGGGGGGAGCAATCAGCCCCAGCATTTT. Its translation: CASSLGGSNQPQHF.